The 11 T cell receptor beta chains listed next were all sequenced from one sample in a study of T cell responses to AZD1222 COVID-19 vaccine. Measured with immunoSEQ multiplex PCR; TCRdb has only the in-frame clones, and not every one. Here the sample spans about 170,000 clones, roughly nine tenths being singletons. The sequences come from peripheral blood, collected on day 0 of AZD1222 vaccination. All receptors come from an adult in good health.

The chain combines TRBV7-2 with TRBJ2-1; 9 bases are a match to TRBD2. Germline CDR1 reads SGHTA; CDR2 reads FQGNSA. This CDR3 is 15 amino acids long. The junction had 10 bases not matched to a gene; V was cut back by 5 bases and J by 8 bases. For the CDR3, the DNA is TGTGCCAGCAGCCAGGCGGGGGGACTAGCACATGAGCAGTTCTTC. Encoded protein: CASSQAGGLAHEQFF.

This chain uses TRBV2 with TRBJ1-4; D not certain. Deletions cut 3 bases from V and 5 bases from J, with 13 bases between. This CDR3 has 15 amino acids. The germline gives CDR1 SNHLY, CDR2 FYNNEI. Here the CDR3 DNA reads TGTGCCAGCAGTGATGGGCAGGCACTCAATGAAAAACTGTTTTTT. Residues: CASSDGQALNEKLFF. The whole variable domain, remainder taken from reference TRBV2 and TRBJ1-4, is EPEVTQTPSHQVTQMGQEVILRCVPISNHLYFYWYRQILGQKVEFLVSFYNNEISEKSEIFDDQFSVERPDGSNFTLKIRSTKLEDSAMYFCASSDGQALNEKLFFGSGTQLSVL.

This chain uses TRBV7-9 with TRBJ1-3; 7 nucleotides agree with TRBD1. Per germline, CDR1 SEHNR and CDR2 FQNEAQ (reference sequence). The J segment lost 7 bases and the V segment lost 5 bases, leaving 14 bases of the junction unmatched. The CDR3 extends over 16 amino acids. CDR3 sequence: CASSNPVDRRVNTIYF. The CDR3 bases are TGTGCCAGCAGCAATCCCGTGGACAGGCGGGTGAACACCATATATTTT.

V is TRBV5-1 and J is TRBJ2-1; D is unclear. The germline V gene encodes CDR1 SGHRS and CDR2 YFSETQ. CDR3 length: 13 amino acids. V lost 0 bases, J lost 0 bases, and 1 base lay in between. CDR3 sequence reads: CASSLGSYNEQFF. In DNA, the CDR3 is TGCGCCAGCAGCTTGGGCTCCTACAATGAGCAGTTCTTC. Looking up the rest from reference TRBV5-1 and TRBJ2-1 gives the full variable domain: KAGVTQTPRYLIKTRGQQVTLSCSPISGHRSVSWYQQTPGQGLQFLFEYFSETQRNKGNFPGRFSGRQFSNSRSEMNVSTLELGDSALYLCASSLGSYNEQFFGPGTRLTVL.

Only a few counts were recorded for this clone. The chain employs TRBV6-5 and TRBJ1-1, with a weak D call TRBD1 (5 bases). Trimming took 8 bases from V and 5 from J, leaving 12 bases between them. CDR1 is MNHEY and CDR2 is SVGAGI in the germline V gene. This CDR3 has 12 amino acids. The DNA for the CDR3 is TGTGCCAGCCGGAGGGGTAGGACTGAAGCTTTCTTT. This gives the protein CASRRGRTEAFF.

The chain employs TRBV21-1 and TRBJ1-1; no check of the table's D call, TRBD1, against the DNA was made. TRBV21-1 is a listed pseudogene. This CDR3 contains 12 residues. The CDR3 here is CASSKEGGEAFF. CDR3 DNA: TGTGCCAGCAGCAAAGAAGGGGGAGAAGCTTTCTTT.

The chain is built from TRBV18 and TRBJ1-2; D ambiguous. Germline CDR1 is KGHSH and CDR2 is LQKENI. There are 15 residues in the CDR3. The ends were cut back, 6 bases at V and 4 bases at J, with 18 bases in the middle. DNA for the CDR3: TGTGCCAGCTCTTCGGACGTCCAGTCGTTCTATGGCTACACCTTC. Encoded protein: CASSSDVQSFYGYTF.

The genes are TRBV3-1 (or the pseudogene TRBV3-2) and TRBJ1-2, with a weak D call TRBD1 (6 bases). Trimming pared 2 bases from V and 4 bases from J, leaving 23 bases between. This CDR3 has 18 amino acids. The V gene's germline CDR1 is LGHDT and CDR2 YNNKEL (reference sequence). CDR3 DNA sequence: TGTGCCAGCAGCCAACGGGGCCTAAACAGACAGGAAGGCTATGGCTACACCTTC. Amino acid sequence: CASSQRGLNRQEGYGYTF.

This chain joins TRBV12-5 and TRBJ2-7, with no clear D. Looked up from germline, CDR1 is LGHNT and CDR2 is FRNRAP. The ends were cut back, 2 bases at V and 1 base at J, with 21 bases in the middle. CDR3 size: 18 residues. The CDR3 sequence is CASGLQRSVTNPSYEQYF. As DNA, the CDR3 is TGTGCTAGTGGTTTGCAAAGGTCGGTAACAAACCCTTCCTACGAGCAGTACTTC.

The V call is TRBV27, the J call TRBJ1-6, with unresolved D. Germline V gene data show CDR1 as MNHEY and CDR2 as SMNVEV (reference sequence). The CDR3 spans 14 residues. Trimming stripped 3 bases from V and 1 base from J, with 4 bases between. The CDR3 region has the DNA TGTGCCAGCAGTTTGCGGTCCTATAATTCACCCCTCCACTTT. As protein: CASSLRSYNSPLHF.

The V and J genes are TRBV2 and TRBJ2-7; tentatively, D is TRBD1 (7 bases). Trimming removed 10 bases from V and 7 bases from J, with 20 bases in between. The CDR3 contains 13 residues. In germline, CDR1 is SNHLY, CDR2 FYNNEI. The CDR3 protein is CATKTEGAKEQYF. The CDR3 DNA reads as TGTGCCACGAAAACGGAGGGGGCGAAGGAGCAGTACTTC.